This T cell receptor (beta chain) comes out of a study of Graves' ophthalmopathy and Graves' hyperthyroidism. About this clonotype: As yet, its antigen is unknown.

Researchers took RNA transcripts and amplified TCR beta CDR3 regions from them. The first-round RT-PCR employed HTBI primers together with the Qiagen OneStep RT-PCR kit. A multiplex PCR was then performed as the second round. Via MiXCR, TCRdb re-called the multiplex PCR reads, giving one row per CDR3 protein. The data hold 500,000 to 700,000 distinct CDR3 sequences, with around a fifth observed a single time. Findings and caveats of the study: Ophthalmopathy could be told apart from stable hyperthyroidism by a 13-signature model (approximately 91% sensitivity, around 81% specificity).

The V and J ends lost 2 bases and 5 bases, in that order; junction bases with no gene match: 7. This CDR3 spans 15 amino acids. Germline-derived CDR1 and CDR2 are SGDLS and YYNGEE. Stable hyperthyroidism meant no progression to ophthalmopathy within 18 months of follow-up. Included hyperthyroidism patients were aged 18 to 65 and newly diagnosed (under 2 months' duration). The PBMCs were taken from approximately 9.7 ml of fresh peripheral blood. Sequenced: peripheral blood. The V call is TRBV9, the J call TRBJ2-5; TRBD2 matches at 9 bases. The receptor was derived from a woman younger than 30 with stable Graves' hyperthyroidism. Some clones in this sample may be carry-over from other donors' samples. The CDR3 bases are TGTGCCAGCAGCGTTGGCGGGGGGGCCGGTGAGACCCAGTACTTC. Its translation is CASSVGGGAGETQYF.